These 23 T cell receptor beta chains share one sample of origin, sequenced in a study of siplizumab effects on memory and regulatory T cells. The table came from immunoSEQ multiplex PCR; TCRdb's copy has only in-frame clones and leaves some out. The sample shows 100,000 to 120,000 clones, roughly 92% of them seen only once. The source material was CD4+ T cells sorted from blood. The receptors stem from a human donor in good health.

This chain connects TRBV6-1 to TRBJ2-7; D is possibly TRBD1 or TRBD2 (6 bases each). V was pared by 4 bases and J by 3 bases, with 13 bases between. The CDR3 contains 14 residues. Germline loops: CDR1 MNHNS, CDR2 SASEGT. DNA of the CDR3: TGTGCCAGCAGTGGGGGGGCCTCCCACTACGAGCAGTACTTC. Amino acids: CASSGGASHYEQYF.

The chain employs TRBV7-9 and TRBJ2-5, with no clear D. The CDR3 is 14 residues long. Germline V gene sequence: CDR1 SEHNR, CDR2 FQNEAQ (reference sequence). V was shortened by 5 bases and J by 5 bases, with 15 bases between the two germline ends. The CDR3 region is CASSDARLGETQYF. The CDR3 bases are TGTGCCAGCAGCGATGCGAGGCTGGGGGAGACCCAGTACTTC.

This clone appeared once. This rearrangement joins TRBV5-1 to TRBJ2-5; 10 bases match TRBD2. CDR1 is SGHRS, CDR2 YFSETQ, per germline. The CDR3 consists of 13 residues. V lost 7 bases to trimming and J lost 2 bases; unmatched junction nucleotides: 2. CDR3 in DNA: TGCGCCAGCGGACTAGCGGAACAAGAGACCCAGTACTTC. It translates to CASGLAEQETQYF.

This chain uses TRBV10-1 with TRBJ2-7, with TRBD1 as a possible D gene (5 bases). Between the trimmed V and J ends, which lost 0 bases and 2 bases, there was a span of 8 bases. The V gene's germline CDR1 is WNHNN and CDR2 SYGVQD (reference sequence). The CDR3 contains 14 residues. The CDR3 DNA reads TGCGCCAGCAGTGAGTCCCCAGGGCCCTACGAGCAGTACTTC. Translating gives CASSESPGPYEQYF.

The chain recombines TRBV9 with TRBJ2-1; 15 nucleotides line up with TRBD2. The germline gives CDR1 SGDLS, CDR2 YYNGEE. J gave up 9 bases and V 4 bases, and 5 bases lay outside the gene matches. This CDR3 has 15 residues. Written as DNA, the CDR3 is TGTGCCAGCAGCCGGACTAGCGGGGGGGCGTTTGAGCAGTTCTTC. Translated, it gives CASSRTSGGAFEQFF.

The V gene is TRBV7-2, the J gene TRBJ1-5; D is possibly TRBD1 (5 bases). This CDR3 is built from 14 residues. Per germline, CDR1 SGHTA and CDR2 FQGNSA. V lost 5 bases and J lost 8, with 16 bases in between. In DNA, the CDR3 is TGTGCCAGCAGCCTAAACCAGGGAATGGAGCCCCAGCATTTT. It yields the protein CASSLNQGMEPQHF.

The rearrangement joins TRBV6-5 to TRBJ2-7, with D unresolved. V lost 6 bases and J lost 6, with 15 bases in between. Germline lookup yields CDR1 MNHEY and CDR2 SVGAGI. The CDR3 is 13 amino acids. CDR3 nucleotides: TGTGCCAGCAGGACCATTGGGGTTGCCGAGCAGTACTTC. This translates into CASRTIGVAEQYF.

This clone appeared a single time. The J gene is TRBJ2-7, the V gene TRBV6-1, with 8 bases lining up with TRBD1. The CDR3 contains 11 residues. Germline V lookup: CDR1 MNHNS, CDR2 SASEGT. Germline trimming cut 5 bases from V and 12 bases from J; bases unmatched to any gene: 6. CDR3 in DNA: TGTGCCAGCAGTACAGGGACAGGCACGTACTTC. It encodes CASSTGTGTYF.

The V gene is TRBV28, the J gene TRBJ1-1; D gene uncertain. Per the germline V gene, CDR1 is MDHEN and CDR2 is SYDVKM. CDR3 length: 12 amino acids. V dropped 2 bases and J dropped 10 bases, with 11 bases sitting between them. The CDR3 DNA sequence: TGTGCCAGCAGTTTAGCGGCCTCAGTAGCTTTCTTT. As protein: CASSLAASVAFF. Full variable domain (outside the CDR3, taken from reference TRBV28 and TRBJ1-1): DVKVTQSSRYLVKRTGEKVFLECVQDMDHENMFWYRQDPGLGLRLIYFSYDVKMKEKGDIPEGYSVSREKKERFSLILESASTNQTSMYLCASSLAASVAFFGQGTRLTVV.

The rearrangement uses TRBV7-9 and TRBJ2-1, with D possibly matching TRBD2 (5 bases). This CDR3 has 15 amino acids. Germline-derived CDR1 and CDR2 are SEHNR and FQNEAQ (reference sequence). V was clipped by 0 bases and J by 4 bases, with 10 bases between them. CDR3 residues: CASSLAGVQYNEQFF. The DNA for the CDR3 is TGTGCCAGCAGCTTAGCGGGAGTGCAGTACAATGAGCAGTTCTTC.

The sample holds one count of this clone. The chain recombines TRBV9 with TRBJ2-3, with D possibly called TRBD1 or TRBD2 (5 bases each). Trimming removed 4 bases at V and 2 bases at J, with 17 bases between. The CDR3 is made up of 16 amino acids. CDR1 and CDR2 from the germline V gene are SGDLS and YYNGEE. The CDR3 DNA reads TGTGCCAGCAGCTTCCGACCGGGACGCAACACAGATACGCAGTATTTT. Translated: CASSFRPGRNTDTQYF.

The chain is built from TRBV5-6 and TRBJ1-3; D is unresolved. Per germline, CDR1 SGHDT and CDR2 YYEEEE. This CDR3 comprises 14 residues. With 0 bases removed from V and 4 bases from J, the gap between germline ends came to 8 bases. CDR3 sequence: CASSLGVMGNTIYF. The CDR3 DNA sequence: TGTGCCAGCAGCTTGGGGGTGATGGGAAACACCATATATTTT.

The CDR3 is CASSLLAGGRNEQFF. The CDR3 DNA is TGTGCCAGTAGTCTACTAGCGGGGGGCCGGAATGAGCAGTTCTTC. This chain joins TRBV19 and TRBJ2-1; the match to TRBD2 covers 12 bases. CDR1 is LNHDA, CDR2 SQIVND, per germline (reference sequence). This CDR3 is built from 15 residues. Trimming cost V 5 bases and J 7 bases; bases outside gene matches: 6. The whole variable domain, remainder taken from reference TRBV19 and TRBJ2-1, is DGGITQSPKYLFRKEGQNVTLSCEQNLNHDAMYWYRQDPGQGLRLIYYSQIVNDFQKGDIAEGYSVSREKKESFPLTVTSAQKNPTAFYLCASSLLAGGRNEQFFGPGTRLTVL.

This chain joins TRBV5-5 and TRBJ1-2; possible D gene TRBD1, 6 bases. The V and J ends lost 3 bases and 8 bases respectively, with 20 bases between them. Germline V gives CDR1 SGHKS, CDR2 YYEKEE (reference sequence). The CDR3 consists of 15 residues. The CDR3 nucleotides read TGTGCCAGCAGCTCCCCGGGGCGGGGGCCTCGGGGCTACACCTTC. Encoded protein: CASSSPGRGPRGYTF.

This clone appeared a single time. CDR3 bases: TGTGCCAGCTCATCCACAGGGGATGGCAATCAGCCCCAGCATTTT. Translated: CASSSTGDGNQPQHF. The chain employs TRBV18 and TRBJ1-5; 7 bases are a match to TRBD1. The CDR3 contains 15 residues. V lost 5 bases, J lost 2 bases, and 6 bases stayed unmatched. Per the germline V gene, CDR1 is KGHSH and CDR2 is LQKENI.

The genes are TRBV9 and TRBJ2-7; maybe TRBD2 (5 bases). This CDR3 region has 14 residues. The germline V and J ends were trimmed by 3 bases and 4 bases, with 14 bases remaining between them. Germline CDR1 reads SGDLS; CDR2 reads YYNGEE. CDR3 sequence: CASSAEVLGYEQYF. As DNA, the CDR3 is TGTGCCAGCAGCGCGGAGGTCTTGGGTTACGAGCAGTACTTC.

The chain combines TRBV10-3 with TRBJ2-3, with D possibly TRBD1 on 6 matching bases. Germline CDR1 ENHRY, CDR2 SYGVKD. The CDR3 consists of 13 residues. Trimming left V 8 bases short and J 3 bases short, with 12 bases between. The CDR3 protein is CAISNRETDTQYF. The CDR3 DNA is TGTGCCATCTCAAACAGGGAAACAGATACGCAGTATTTT.

This sequence joins TRBV6-5 and TRBJ1-1, with 7 positions matching TRBD1. This CDR3 is 15 amino acids long. CDR1 is MNHEY, CDR2 SVGAGI, per germline. Trimming took 2 bases from V and 4 from J; bases not matched to a gene: 7. Written as DNA, the CDR3 is TGTGCCAGCAGTTACCCAGGGGGGGGACTCACTGAAGCTTTCTTT. Translation gives CASSYPGGGLTEAFF.

The V gene is TRBV14, the J gene TRBJ2-5; a possible D gene is TRBD2 (6 bases). This CDR3 is built from 16 residues. From germline, CDR1 is SGHDN and CDR2 FVKESK. With 3 bases removed from V and 0 bases from J, the gap between germline ends came to 14 bases. CDR3 in amino acids: CASSQYAGRYQETQYF. The CDR3 DNA reads as TGTGCCAGCAGCCAGTATGCGGGAAGGTACCAAGAGACCCAGTACTTC. Using reference TRBV14 and TRBJ2-5 for the parts outside the CDR3, the full variable domain is EAGVTQFPSHSVIEKGQTVTLRCDPISGHDNLYWYRRVMGKEIKFLLHFVKESKQDESGMPNNRFLAERTGGTYSTLKVQPAELEDSGVYFCASSQYAGRYQETQYFGPGTRLLVL.

The gene calls are TRBV30 and TRBJ1-3; D perhaps matches TRBD1 (5 bases). V dropped 2 bases and J dropped 11 bases, with 7 bases sitting between them. Germline-derived CDR1 and CDR2 are GTSNPN and SVGIG (reference sequence). CDR3 length: 10 residues. Here the CDR3 reads CAWSSRAIYF. In nucleotides, the CDR3 is TGTGCCTGGAGTAGCAGGGCCATATATTTT. Looking up the rest from reference TRBV30 and TRBJ1-3 gives the full variable domain: SQTIHQWPATLVQPVGSPLSLECTVEGTSNPNLYWYRQAAGRGLQLLFYSVGIGQISSEVPQNLSASRPQDRQFILSSKKLLLSDSGFYLCAWSSRAIYFGEGSWLTVV.

V usage is TRBV4-2 and J usage is TRBJ2-2; 9 nucleotides line up with TRBD2. The germline CDR1 and CDR2 sequences are LGHNA and YNFKEQ. The CDR3 has 17 amino acids. The junction had 12 bases not matched to a gene; V was cut back by 4 bases and J by 6 bases. CDR3: CASSLADSGSAAGELFF. In DNA form, the CDR3 reads TGTGCCAGCAGCCTAGCCGATAGCGGGAGTGCGGCCGGGGAGCTGTTTTTT.

This chain joins TRBV27 and TRBJ1-4, with D possibly matching TRBD1 (5 bases). CDR1 is MNHEY and CDR2 is SMNVEV in the germline V gene (reference sequence). Trimming pared 3 bases from V and 10 bases from J, leaving 18 bases between. The CDR3 contains 15 residues. The CDR3 spells CASSLVGGDRGKLFF. The CDR3 DNA reads TGTGCCAGCAGTTTGGTTGGGGGAGATAGGGGAAAACTGTTTTTT. The whole variable domain, remainder taken from reference TRBV27 and TRBJ1-4, is EAQVTQNPRYLITVTGKKLTVTCSQNMNHEYMSWYRQDPGLGLRQIYYSMNVEVTDKGDVPEGYKVSRKEKRNFPLILESPSPNQTSLYFCASSLVGGDRGKLFFGSGTQLSVL.

The CDR3, as DNA: TGTGCCAGCAGCTTAGGCTTCGGTTTCAATGGCTACACCTTC. The encoded protein is CASSLGFGFNGYTF. The chain joins TRBV7-2 to TRBJ1-2; D is ambiguous. V shed 1 base and J shed 6 bases, with 12 bases lying between them. Germline V gene sequence: CDR1 SGHTA, CDR2 FQGNSA. This CDR3 region has 14 residues.